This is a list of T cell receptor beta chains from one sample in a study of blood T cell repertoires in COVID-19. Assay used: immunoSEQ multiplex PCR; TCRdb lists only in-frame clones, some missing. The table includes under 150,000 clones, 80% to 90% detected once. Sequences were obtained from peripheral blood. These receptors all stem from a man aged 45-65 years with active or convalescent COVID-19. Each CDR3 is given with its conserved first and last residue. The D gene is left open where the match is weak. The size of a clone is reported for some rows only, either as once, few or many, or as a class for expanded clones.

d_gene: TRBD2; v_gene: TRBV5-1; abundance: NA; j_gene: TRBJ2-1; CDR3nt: TGCGCCAGCAGCTGGACTAGCGGGAGCTATGAGCAGTTCTTC; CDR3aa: CASSWTSGSYEQFF
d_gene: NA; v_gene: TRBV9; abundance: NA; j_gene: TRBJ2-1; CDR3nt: TGTGCCAGCAGCGTAACTTACTCGAGCTCCTACAATGAGCAGTTCTTC; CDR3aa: CASSVTYSSSYNEQFF
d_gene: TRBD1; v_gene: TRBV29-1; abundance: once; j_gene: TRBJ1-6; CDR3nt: TGCAGCGTCTCCTGGGACAGGAATTCACCCCTCCACTTT; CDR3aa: CSVSWDRNSPLHF
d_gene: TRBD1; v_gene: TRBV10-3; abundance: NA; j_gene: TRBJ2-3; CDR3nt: TGTGCCATCACCAAACAGGGGGCTGATGGCACAGATACGCAGTATTTT; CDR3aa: CAITKQGADGTDTQYF
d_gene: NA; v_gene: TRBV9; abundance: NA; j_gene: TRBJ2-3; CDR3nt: TGTGCCAGCAGCGCCTCCCGAGAGTACACAGATACGCAGTATTTT; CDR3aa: CASSASREYTDTQYF
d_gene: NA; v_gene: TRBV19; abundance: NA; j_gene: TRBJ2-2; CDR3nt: TGTGCCAGTAGTATAGTTGGCCCCGCATTGAACACCGGGGAGCTGTTTTTT; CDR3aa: CASSIVGPALNTGELFF
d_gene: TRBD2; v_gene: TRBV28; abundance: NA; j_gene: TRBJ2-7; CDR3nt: TGTGCCAACCCGTCCCTAGCGGGAGGGCCCTACGAGCAGTACTTC; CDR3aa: CANPSLAGGPYEQYF
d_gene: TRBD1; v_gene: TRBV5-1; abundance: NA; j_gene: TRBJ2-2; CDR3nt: TGCGCCAGCAGCCTTGGACAGGGCGTCACCGGGGAGCTGTTTTTT; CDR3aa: CASSLGQGVTGELFF
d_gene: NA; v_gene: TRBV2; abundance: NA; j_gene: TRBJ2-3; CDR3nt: TGTGCCAGCAGTGAAGGGCGGGCGTCCCCTCATACGCAGTATTTT; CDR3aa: CASSEGRASPHTQYF
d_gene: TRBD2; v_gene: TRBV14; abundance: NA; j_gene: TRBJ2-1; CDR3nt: TGTGCCAGCAGTCAAAGAGAGGGAATAGCGGGAGAAAATGAGCAGTTCTTC; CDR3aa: CASSQREGIAGENEQFF
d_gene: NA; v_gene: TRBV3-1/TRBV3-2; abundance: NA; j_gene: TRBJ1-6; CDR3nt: TGTGCCAGCAGCCAAGCAGCTCAGGATTCACCCCTCCACTTT; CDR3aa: CASSQAAQDSPLHF
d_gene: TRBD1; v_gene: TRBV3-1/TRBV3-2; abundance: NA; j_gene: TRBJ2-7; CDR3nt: TGTGCCAGCAGTCACACTACGGGACAGGGCTTTGGGTTGTACTTC; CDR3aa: CASSHTTGQGFGLYF
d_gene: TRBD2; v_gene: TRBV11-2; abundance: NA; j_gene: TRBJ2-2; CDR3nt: TGTGCCAGCAGGAGAGCGGGAGAGGGAGACACCGGGGAGCTGTTTTTT; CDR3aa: CASRRAGEGDTGELFF
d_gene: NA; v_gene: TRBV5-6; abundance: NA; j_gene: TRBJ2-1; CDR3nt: TGTGCCAGCAGTTTCCCTGTGGGGGGTGCCTACAATGAGCAGTTCTTC; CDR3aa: CASSFPVGGAYNEQFF
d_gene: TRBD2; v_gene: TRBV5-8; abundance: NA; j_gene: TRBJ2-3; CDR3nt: TGTGCCAGCAGCTTAACTAGCGGGAACGCAGATACGCAGTATTTT; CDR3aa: CASSLTSGNADTQYF
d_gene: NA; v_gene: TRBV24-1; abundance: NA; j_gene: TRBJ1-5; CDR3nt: TGTGCCACAGGCGAGACAGGAGCTTATCAGCCCCAGCATTTT; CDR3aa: CATGETGAYQPQHF
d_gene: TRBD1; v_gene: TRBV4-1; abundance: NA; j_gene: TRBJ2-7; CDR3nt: TGCGCCAGCACCCTTACTCCGACAGGGGCCTCCTACGAGCAGTACTTC; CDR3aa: CASTLTPTGASYEQYF
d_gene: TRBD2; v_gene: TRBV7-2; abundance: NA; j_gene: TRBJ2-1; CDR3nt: TGTGCCAGCAGCCCCGGGACTAGCTATGAGCAGTTCTTC; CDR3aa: CASSPGTSYEQFF
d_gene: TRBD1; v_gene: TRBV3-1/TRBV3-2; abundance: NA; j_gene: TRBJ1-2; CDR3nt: TGTGCCAGCAGCCTAGGGACAGCTAACTATGGCTACACCTTC; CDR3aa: CASSLGTANYGYTF
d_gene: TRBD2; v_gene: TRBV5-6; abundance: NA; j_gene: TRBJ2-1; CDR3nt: TGTGCCAGCAGCCTGTGGACTAGCGGGACAAACGGCGGGGAGCAGTTCTTC; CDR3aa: CASSLWTSGTNGGEQFF
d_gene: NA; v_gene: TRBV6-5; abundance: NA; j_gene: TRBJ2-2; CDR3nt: TGTGCCAGCAGTAAAATTACGGTCGGGGAGCTGTTTTTT; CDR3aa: CASSKITVGELFF
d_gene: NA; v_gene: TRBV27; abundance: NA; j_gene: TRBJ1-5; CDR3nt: TGTGCCAGCAGTTTCAACAGTGATCAGCCCCAGCATTTT; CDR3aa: CASSFNSDQPQHF
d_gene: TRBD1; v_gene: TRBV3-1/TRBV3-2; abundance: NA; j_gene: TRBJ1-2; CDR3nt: TGTGCCAGCAGCCAAGAGGACAGGGGGAAGAGCTACACCTTC; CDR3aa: CASSQEDRGKSYTF
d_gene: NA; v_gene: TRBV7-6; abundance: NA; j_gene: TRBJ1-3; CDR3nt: TGTGCCAGCAGCTTAGGTTGGGGAGACTCTGGAAACACCATATATTTT; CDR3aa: CASSLGWGDSGNTIYF
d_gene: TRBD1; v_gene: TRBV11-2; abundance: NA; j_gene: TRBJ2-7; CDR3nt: TGTGCCAGCAGCGGGACAGGGGGCTACGAGCAGTACTTC; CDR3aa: CASSGTGGYEQYF
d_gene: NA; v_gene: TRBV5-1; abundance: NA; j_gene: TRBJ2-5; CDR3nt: TGCGCCAGCAGCTTGGCTGACAGACACCAAGAGACCCAGTACTTC; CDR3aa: CASSLADRHQETQYF
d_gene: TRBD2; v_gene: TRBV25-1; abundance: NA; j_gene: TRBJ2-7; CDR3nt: TGTGCCAGCAGTTTGACTAGCGGAGCCCACGAGCAGTACTTC; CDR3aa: CASSLTSGAHEQYF
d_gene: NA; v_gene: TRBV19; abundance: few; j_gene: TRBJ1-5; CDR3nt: TGTGCCAGTAGTAGCTACAGGAGTGGTCAGCCCCAGCATTTT; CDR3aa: CASSSYRSGQPQHF
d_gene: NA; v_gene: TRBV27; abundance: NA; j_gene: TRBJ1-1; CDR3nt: TGTGCCAGCAGTTTCCCGGGTAGGCCAGTCACTGAAGCTTTCTTT; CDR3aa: CASSFPGRPVTEAFF
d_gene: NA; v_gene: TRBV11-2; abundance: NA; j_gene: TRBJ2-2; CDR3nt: TGTGCCAGCAGCCCCCTACGGGGTTGGGAGGCCGGGGAGCTGTTTTTT; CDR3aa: CASSPLRGWEAGELFF
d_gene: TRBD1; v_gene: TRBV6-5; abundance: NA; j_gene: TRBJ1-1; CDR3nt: TGTGCCAGCAGTTGGACAGGGGGCATCACTGAAGCTTTCTTT; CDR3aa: CASSWTGGITEAFF
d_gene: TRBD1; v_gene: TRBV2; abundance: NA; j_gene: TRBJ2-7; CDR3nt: TGTGCCAGCAGCGCAGACAGGGGCCCCGCCTACGAGCAGTACTTC; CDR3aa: CASSADRGPAYEQYF
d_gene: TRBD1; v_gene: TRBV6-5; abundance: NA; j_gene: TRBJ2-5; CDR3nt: TGTGCCAGCAGTTACGAGACAGGGTCAGAGACCCAGTACTTC; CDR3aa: CASSYETGSETQYF
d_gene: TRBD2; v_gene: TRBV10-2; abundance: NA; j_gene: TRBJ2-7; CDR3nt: TGCGCCAGCATGACTAGCGGGACTTTCTACGAGCAGTACTTC; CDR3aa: CASMTSGTFYEQYF
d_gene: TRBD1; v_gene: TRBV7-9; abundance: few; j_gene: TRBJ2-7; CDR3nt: TGTGCCAGCAGCTTACCGGGGACAGGGTCCACCTACGAGCAGTACTTC; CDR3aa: CASSLPGTGSTYEQYF
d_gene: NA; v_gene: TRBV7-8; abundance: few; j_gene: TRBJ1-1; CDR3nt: TGTGCCAGCAGCTTAGCGATACAGGGACCCGGGGCTTTCTTT; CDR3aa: CASSLAIQGPGAFF
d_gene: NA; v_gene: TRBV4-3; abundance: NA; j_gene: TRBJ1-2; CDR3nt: TGCGCCAGCAGCCAAAAAAACACACAAGTTGACTATGGCTACACCTTC; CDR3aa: CASSQKNTQVDYGYTF
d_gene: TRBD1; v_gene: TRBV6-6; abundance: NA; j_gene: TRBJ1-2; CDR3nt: TGTGCCAGCAGTTACTCGGATGGACAGGGGTCCTATGGCTACACCTTC; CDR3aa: CASSYSDGQGSYGYTF
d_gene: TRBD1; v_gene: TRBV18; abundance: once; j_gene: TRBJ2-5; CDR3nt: TGTGCCAGCTCACTGGGACAGAGACAAGAGACCCAGTACTTC; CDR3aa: CASSLGQRQETQYF
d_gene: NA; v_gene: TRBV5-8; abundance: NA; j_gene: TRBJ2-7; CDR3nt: TGTGCCAGCAGCTTGTCGGGGGACTCCTACGAGCAGTACTTC; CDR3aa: CASSLSGDSYEQYF
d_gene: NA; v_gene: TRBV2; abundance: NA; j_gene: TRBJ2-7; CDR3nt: TGTGCCAGCAGTGAAAGGGGGTGGGGCAGGAATATTCCCTACGAGCAGTACTTC; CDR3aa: CASSERGWGRNIPYEQYF
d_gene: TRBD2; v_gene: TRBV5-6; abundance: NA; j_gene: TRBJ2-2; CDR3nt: TGTGCCAGCAGCTTTAGGACTAGCGACACCGGGGAGCTGTTTTTT; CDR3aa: CASSFRTSDTGELFF
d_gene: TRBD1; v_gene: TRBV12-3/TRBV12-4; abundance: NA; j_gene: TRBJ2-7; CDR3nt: TGTGCCAGCAGAACGGGACAGGGGTACGAGCAGTACTTC; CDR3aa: CASRTGQGYEQYF
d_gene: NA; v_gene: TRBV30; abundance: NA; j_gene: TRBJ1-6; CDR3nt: TGTGCCTCGGCGGTGGGTTTCTATAATTCACCCCTCCACTTT; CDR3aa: CASAVGFYNSPLHF
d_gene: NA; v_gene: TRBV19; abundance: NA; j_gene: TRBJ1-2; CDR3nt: TGTGCCAGTAGTCTTGGCAGGACAGACGGCTATGGCTACACCTTC; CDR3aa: CASSLGRTDGYGYTF
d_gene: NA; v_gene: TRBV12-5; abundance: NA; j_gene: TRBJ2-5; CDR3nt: TGTGCTAGTGGTTTGAGGGCTAGCGTAAGGGTGTCACGGTTCGGGGAGACCCAGTACTTC; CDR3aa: CASGLRASVRVSRFGETQYF
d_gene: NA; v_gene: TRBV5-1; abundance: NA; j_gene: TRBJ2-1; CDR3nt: TGCGCCAGCAGCCCGGAGTGGGGGGATGAGCAGTTCTTC; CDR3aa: CASSPEWGDEQFF
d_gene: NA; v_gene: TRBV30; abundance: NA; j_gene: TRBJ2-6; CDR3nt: TGTGCCTCCACAACCGGAGCCGTCTCTGGGGCCAACGTCCTGACTTTC; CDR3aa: CASTTGAVSGANVLTF
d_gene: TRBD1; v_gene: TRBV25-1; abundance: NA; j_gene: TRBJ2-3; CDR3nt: TGTGCCAGCAGCCCCCTCGGACAGGACAAGGACACAGATACGCAGTATTTT; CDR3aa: CASSPLGQDKDTDTQYF
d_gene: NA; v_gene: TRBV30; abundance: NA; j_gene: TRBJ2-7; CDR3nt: TGTGCCTGGAGTGCGGGGATGGCGCACGAGCAGTACTTC; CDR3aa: CAWSAGMAHEQYF
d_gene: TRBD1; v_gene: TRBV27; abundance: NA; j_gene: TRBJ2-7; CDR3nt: TGTGCCAGCAGTTTTGGCAGGGGGCCCTCCTACGAGCAGTACTTC; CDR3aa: CASSFGRGPSYEQYF
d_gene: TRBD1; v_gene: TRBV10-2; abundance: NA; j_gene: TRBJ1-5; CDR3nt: TGCGCCAGCAGTCGAAGTTTATCGACAGGGGGGCAGCCCCAGCATTTT; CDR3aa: CASSRSLSTGGQPQHF
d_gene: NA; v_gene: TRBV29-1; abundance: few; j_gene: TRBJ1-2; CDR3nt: TGCAGCGTTGAAGACGGAGGGATCAATGGCTACACCTTC; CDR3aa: CSVEDGGINGYTF
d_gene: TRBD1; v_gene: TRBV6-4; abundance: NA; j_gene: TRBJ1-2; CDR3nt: TGTGCCAGCAATTGTGGGAGGGACAGGGCGAGCAACTATGGCTACACCTTC; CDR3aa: CASNCGRDRASNYGYTF
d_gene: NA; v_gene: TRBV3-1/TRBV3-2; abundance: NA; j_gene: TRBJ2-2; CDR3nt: TGTGCCAGCAGGGGCAGGAACACCGGGGAGCTGTTTTTT; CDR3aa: CASRGRNTGELFF